The entry below gives a single T cell receptor beta chain sequence along with its context. Its antigen remains unidentified. Trimming took off 6 bases at V and 4 bases at J, with 16 bases between the two ends. Germline CDR1 reads LNHDA; CDR2 reads SQIVND (reference sequence). The CDR3 runs 15 residues. These data come from a study of cytomegalovirus exposure and HLA in healthy donors. This table comes from immunoSEQ multiplex PCR, and its TCRdb copy is limited to in-frame clones, with some not included. Here the sample spans some 140,000 clones, 75% to 90% being singletons. Broader study findings: Reports indicated that the classifier achieved high specificity and sensitivity in diagnosing cytomegalovirus status.

This chain uses TRBV19 with TRBJ2-1; TRBD2 is a possible D gene (6 bases). The clonotype originates from a woman younger than 35 in good health and CMV-seropositive. Sequenced: PBMCs. CDR3 residues: CASSPTPGDYNEQFF. CDR3 sequence (DNA): TGTGCCAGTAGCCCCACCCCGGGAGATTACAATGAGCAGTTCTTC.